Shown below are 25 T cell receptor beta chains from a single sample sequenced in a study of blood T cell repertoires in COVID-19. This table comes from immunoSEQ multiplex PCR, and its TCRdb copy is limited to in-frame clones, with some not included. The sample yields 100,000 to 150,000 clones, about nine tenths seen once. The sample taken for sequencing was peripheral blood. All receptors derive from a man in his fifties with acute or convalescent COVID-19.

This rearrangement joins TRBV5-1 to TRBJ1-1, with D possibly matching TRBD1 (6 bases). Per the germline V gene, CDR1 is SGHRS and CDR2 is YFSETQ. The CDR3 covers 17 residues. V was shortened by 3 bases and J by 0 bases, with 18 bases between the two germline ends. CDR3 in DNA: TGCGCCAGCAGCTCTACTCAATCTAGGACAGTGAACACTGAAGCTTTCTTT. Its translation: CASSSTQSRTVNTEAFF.

J is TRBJ2-3 and V is TRBV29-1; D not certain. The ends were cut back, 5 bases at V and 0 bases at J, with 6 bases in the middle. Germline CDR1 reads SQVTM; CDR2 reads ANQGSEA. The CDR3 contains 12 residues. Written as DNA, the CDR3 is TGCAGCGTTCCACTGAGCACAGATACGCAGTATTTT. It yields the protein CSVPLSTDTQYF.

The table lists this clone with a few counts. This sequence joins TRBV6-6 and TRBJ1-1; D is possibly TRBD1 (6 bases). The CDR3 sequence is 14 residues long. Germline assignment: CDR1 MNHNY and CDR2 SVGAGI (reference sequence). Trimming took 0 bases from V and 3 from J, leaving 8 bases between them. The CDR3 bases are TGTGCCAGCAGTTACTCGGGGGCTGACACTGAAGCTTTCTTT. Its translation: CASSYSGADTEAFF.

The V call is TRBV7-2, the J call TRBJ2-2; weak D call: TRBD2 (6 bases). Germline V gene sequence: CDR1 SGHTA, CDR2 FQGNSA. V was trimmed by 8 bases and J by 6 bases, leaving 16 bases between them. This CDR3 has 14 amino acids. In nucleotides, the CDR3 is TGTGCCAGCGCTAGCCCCTGGGGGGCCGGGGAGCTGTTTTTT. Translating it yields CASASPWGAGELFF.

The chain combines TRBV18 with TRBJ2-7, with D maybe TRBD1 (6 bases). This CDR3 spans 16 amino acids. Trimming removed 3 bases at V and 5 bases at J, with 20 bases between. The germline CDR1 and CDR2 sequences are KGHSH and LQKENI. The CDR3, as DNA: TGTGCCAGCTCACCCTTAGGGCAGGGGATAGTCCACGAGCAGTACTTC. Its protein is CASSPLGQGIVHEQYF.

The J gene is TRBJ2-2, the V gene TRBV9, with 10 bases fitting TRBD1. The CDR3 runs 17 residues. Trimming at V came to 2 bases and at J to 3 bases, leaving 7 bases not matched to a gene. Germline loops: CDR1 SGDLS, CDR2 YYNGEE. The CDR3 DNA sequence: TGTGCCAGCAGCGTGGGGGGGACAGGGGCGGACACCGGGGAGCTGTTTTTT. Encoded protein: CASSVGGTGADTGELFF.

The V call is TRBV30, the J call TRBJ2-3; 9 bases are a match to TRBD2. With V trimmed by 5 bases and J by 6 bases, 12 bases remained unmatched. CDR3 size: 15 residues. Germline CDR1 GTSNPN, CDR2 SVGIG (reference sequence). DNA for the CDR3: TGTGCCTGGGGGAGAGGAGTAGCGGGGGCCGATACGCAGTATTTT. Residues: CAWGRGVAGADTQYF.

This clone showed up just once. V and J are TRBV28 and TRBJ2-3; 13 nucleotides line up with TRBD2. Looked up from germline, CDR1 is MDHEN and CDR2 is SYDVKM. The length of the CDR3 is 20 residues. The trim removed 1 base at V and 4 bases at J, leaving 14 bases unmatched. The CDR3 here is CASSLLRGLAGAQRADTQYF. The CDR3 DNA follows: TGTGCCAGCAGTTTATTACGAGGACTAGCGGGAGCCCAACGCGCAGATACGCAGTATTTT. The full variable domain, its missing parts supplied by reference TRBV28 and TRBJ2-3, is DVKVTQSSRYLVKRTGEKVFLECVQDMDHENMFWYRQDPGLGLRLIYFSYDVKMKEKGDIPEGYSVSREKKERFSLILESASTNQTSMYLCASSLLRGLAGAQRADTQYFGPGTRLTVL.

V gene TRBV6-2 or TRBV6-3 combines with J gene TRBJ2-1, with 13 positions matching TRBD2. Germline loops: CDR1 MNHEY, CDR2 SVGEGT. V lost 2 bases and J lost 8; bases outside the gene matches: 9. The CDR3 runs to 17 residues. The CDR3 nucleotides are TGTGCCAGCAGTTACCCTGCCGGACTAGCGGGAGCCGATGAGCAGTTCTTC. This codes for CASSYPAGLAGADEQFF.

The rearrangement uses TRBV30 and TRBJ2-5, with D possibly matching TRBD1 (6 bases). The CDR3 is 14 residues long. V was pared by 4 bases and J by 5 bases, with 17 bases between. Germline assignment: CDR1 GTSNPN and CDR2 SVGIG (reference sequence). CDR3 sequence: CAWTDSGDSETQYF. CDR3 nucleotides: TGTGCCTGGACCGACTCAGGGGATTCCGAGACCCAGTACTTC.

The genes are TRBV25-1 and TRBJ2-3; possible D gene TRBD1, 6 bases. Germline CDR1 is MGHDK and CDR2 is SYGVNS. V shed 4 bases and J shed 3 bases, with 14 bases lying between them. The length of the CDR3 is 15 residues. For the CDR3, the DNA is TGTGCCAGCAGTGCTCAGGGGCGGATAACAGATACGCAGTATTTT. Its translation is CASSAQGRITDTQYF.

This clone was observed a single time. The J gene is TRBJ1-1, the V gene TRBV6-6; D unresolved. In germline, CDR1 is MNHNY, CDR2 SVGAGI (reference sequence). Trimming cost V 11 bases and J 2 bases, with 15 bases left between them. The CDR3 sequence is 13 residues long. The CDR3 reads CAVGGGSNTEAFF. For the CDR3, the DNA is TGTGCCGTCGGAGGAGGGTCTAACACTGAAGCTTTCTTT.

The CDR3 nucleotides read TGTGCCAGCACCCCCAGGGGGGCAGAAAATTCACCCCTCCACTTT. This codes for CASTPRGAENSPLHF. The chain recombines TRBV5-4 with TRBJ1-6; 7 bases are a match to TRBD1. After removal of 6 bases from V and 7 bases from J, the junction contained 10 bases not matched to a gene. Germline lookup yields CDR1 SGHNT and CDR2 YYREEE (reference sequence). CDR3 length equals 15 residues. Combining the CDR3 with reference TRBV5-4 and TRBJ1-6 gives the whole variable domain ETGVTQSPTHLIKTRGQQVTLRCSSQSGHNTVSWYQQALGQGPQFIFQYYREEENGRGNFPPRFSGLQFPNYSSELNVNALELDDSALYLCASTPRGAENSPLHFGNGTRLTVT.

The V gene is TRBV14, the J gene TRBJ1-1; D ambiguous. V was shortened by 2 bases and J by 1 base, with 5 bases between the two germline ends. Germline V lookup: CDR1 SGHDN, CDR2 FVKESK. This CDR3 contains 13 residues. The CDR3 region is CASSQQKNTEAFF. CDR3 nucleotide sequence: TGTGCCAGCAGCCAACAGAAGAACACTGAAGCTTTCTTT.

The chain employs TRBV3-1 (or the pseudogene TRBV3-2) and TRBJ2-6; D might be TRBD1 (5 bases). CDR1 LGHDT and CDR2 YNNKEL come from the germline V gene (reference sequence). The CDR3 is 18 amino acids. V lost 4 bases and J 1 base, leaving 17 bases between the germline ends. CDR3 loop: CASSRSQGIRSGANVLTF. CDR3 coding DNA: TGTGCCAGCAGCCGAAGCCAGGGAATAAGGTCTGGGGCCAACGTCCTGACTTTC.

As for this clone: Because the CDR3's place on the DNA is in doubt, the DNA is left out and the CDR3 is given as listed by TCRdb. The chain uses TRBV20-1 and TRBJ1-1; the table gives TRBD1 as D, unverified against the DNA. The germline CDR1 and CDR2 sequences are DFQATT and SNEGSKA (reference sequence). The CDR3 extends over 11 residues, inclusive of both ends. CDR3 amino acids: CSTSGGQGAFF.

This chain joins TRBV29-1 and TRBJ1-2; TRBD1 matches 9 bases. The trim removed 1 base at V and 4 bases at J, leaving 4 bases unmatched. The germline V gene encodes CDR1 SQVTM and CDR2 ANQGSEA. The CDR3 covers 14 residues. The CDR3 DNA is TGCAGCGTTGAAGGACAGGGGGAAAGCTATGGCTACACCTTC. Protein sequence: CSVEGQGESYGYTF.

This clone was seen once. DNA of the CDR3: TGTGCCAGCTCACCTGTGTCGACTAGCGGTCAAGGGGATACGCAGTATTTT. It specifies CASSPVSTSGQGDTQYF. V usage is TRBV18 and J usage is TRBJ2-3; 9 nucleotides match TRBD2. The J segment lost 6 bases and the V segment lost 3 bases, leaving 13 bases of the junction unmatched. Germline CDR1 and CDR2: KGHSH and LQKENI. The CDR3 covers 17 residues.

The rearrangement joins TRBV6-5 to TRBJ1-1; D is ambiguous. V was shortened by 0 bases and J by 4 bases, with 6 bases between the two germline ends. Germline V lookup: CDR1 MNHEY, CDR2 SVGAGI. The CDR3 runs 13 residues. For the CDR3, the DNA is TGTGCCAGCAGTTACTCCGGGAGCACTGAAGCTTTCTTT. Translated: CASSYSGSTEAFF.

The chain is built from TRBV7-2 and TRBJ1-5; 11 positions match TRBD1. CDR1 is SGHTA and CDR2 is FQGNSA in the germline V gene. The J segment lost 6 bases and the V segment lost 1 base, leaving 5 bases of the junction unmatched. This CDR3 has 16 residues. The CDR3 DNA is TGTGCCAGCAGCTTAGTCGGGACAGGGGGAAGTCAGCCCCAGCATTTT. Residues: CASSLVGTGGSQPQHF.

This clone was seen just once. The chain has TRBV3-1 (or the pseudogene TRBV3-2) and TRBJ2-3; D is undetermined. The germline V and J ends were trimmed by 4 bases and 0 bases, with 2 bases remaining between them. The CDR3 runs to 12 residues. CDR1 is LGHDT, CDR2 YNNKEL, per germline (reference sequence). CDR3 nucleotide sequence: TGTGCCAGCAGCCTAAGCACAGATACGCAGTATTTT. This sequence encodes CASSLSTDTQYF.

CDR3 sequence: CASSAPTSTDTQYF. In DNA, the CDR3 is TGTGCCAGCAGTGCCCCCACTAGCACAGATACGCAGTATTTT. The chain has TRBV25-1 and TRBJ2-3; D is uncertain. V was pared by 4 bases and J by 0 bases, with 8 bases between. The CDR3 covers 14 residues. Germline V gene data show CDR1 as MGHDK and CDR2 as SYGVNS. The whole variable domain, remainder taken from reference TRBV25-1 and TRBJ2-3, is EADIYQTPRYLVIGTGKKITLECSQTMGHDKMYWYQQDPGMELHLIHYSYGVNSTEKGDLSSESTVSRIRTEHFPLTLESARPSHTSQYLCASSAPTSTDTQYFGPGTRLTVL.

The rearrangement joins TRBV5-1 to TRBJ2-2; D is possibly TRBD2 (5 bases). Germline V gene sequence: CDR1 SGHRS, CDR2 YFSETQ. V was shortened by 2 bases and J by 0 bases, with 8 bases between the two germline ends. The CDR3 totals 15 residues. The CDR3 DNA reads TGCGCCAGCAGCTTCGGAGCGGCGAACACCGGGGAGCTGTTTTTT. Amino acid sequence: CASSFGAANTGELFF. Drawing the rest from reference TRBV5-1 and TRBJ2-2, the complete variable domain is KAGVTQTPRYLIKTRGQQVTLSCSPISGHRSVSWYQQTPGQGLQFLFEYFSETQRNKGNFPGRFSGRQFSNSRSEMNVSTLELGDSALYLCASSFGAANTGELFFGEGSRLTVL.

The chain carries TRBV6-4 and TRBJ1-2; 7 bases line up with TRBD1. The V gene's germline CDR1 is MRHNA and CDR2 SNTAGT. CDR3 length: 14 amino acids. The junction had 8 bases not matched to a gene; V was cut back by 6 bases and J by 4 bases. The CDR3 region is CASRRGPDGYGYTF. CDR3 bases: TGTGCCAGCAGAAGGGGGCCCGACGGCTATGGCTACACCTTC.

V gene TRBV28 combines with J gene TRBJ1-2, with TRBD1 matching 9 bases. After removal of 4 bases from V and 1 base from J, the junction contained 13 bases not matched to a gene. Germline values: CDR1 MDHEN, CDR2 SYDVKM. The CDR3 is 18 amino acids. The CDR3 DNA follows: TGTGCCAGCAGTTCCCTAGGAGGGACAGGGCTACATAACTATGGCTACACCTTC. This encodes CASSSLGGTGLHNYGYTF.